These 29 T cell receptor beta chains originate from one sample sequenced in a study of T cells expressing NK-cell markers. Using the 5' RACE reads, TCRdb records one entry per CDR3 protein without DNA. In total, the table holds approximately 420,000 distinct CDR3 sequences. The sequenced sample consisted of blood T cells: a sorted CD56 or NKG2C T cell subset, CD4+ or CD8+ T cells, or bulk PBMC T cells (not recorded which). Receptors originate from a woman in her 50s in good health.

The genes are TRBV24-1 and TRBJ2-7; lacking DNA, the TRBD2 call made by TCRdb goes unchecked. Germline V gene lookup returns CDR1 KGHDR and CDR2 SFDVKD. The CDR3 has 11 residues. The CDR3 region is CATSDYRGQYF.

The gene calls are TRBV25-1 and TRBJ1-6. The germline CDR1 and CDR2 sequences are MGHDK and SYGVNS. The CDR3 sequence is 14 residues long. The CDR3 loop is CASSDSFDNSPLHF.

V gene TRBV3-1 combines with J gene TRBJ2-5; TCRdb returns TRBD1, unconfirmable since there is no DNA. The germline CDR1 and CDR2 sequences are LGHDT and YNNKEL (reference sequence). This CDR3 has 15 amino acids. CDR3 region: CASSQGPGQFKTQYF.

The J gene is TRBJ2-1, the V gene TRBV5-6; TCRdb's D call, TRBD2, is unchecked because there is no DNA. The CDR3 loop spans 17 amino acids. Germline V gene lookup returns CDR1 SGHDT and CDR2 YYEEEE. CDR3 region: CASSLGETRLNYNEQFF.

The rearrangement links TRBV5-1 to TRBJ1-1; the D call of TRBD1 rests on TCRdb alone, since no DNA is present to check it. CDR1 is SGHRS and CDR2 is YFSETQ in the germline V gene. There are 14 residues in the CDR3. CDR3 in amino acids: CASSLRWQGAEAFF.

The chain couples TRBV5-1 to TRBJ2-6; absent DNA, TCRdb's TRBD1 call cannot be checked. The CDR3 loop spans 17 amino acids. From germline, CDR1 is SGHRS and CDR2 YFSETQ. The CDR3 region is CASSPTGTSSGANVLTF.

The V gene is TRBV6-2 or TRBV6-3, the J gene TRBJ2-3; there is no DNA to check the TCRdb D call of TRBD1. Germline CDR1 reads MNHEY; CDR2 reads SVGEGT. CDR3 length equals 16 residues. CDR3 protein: CASSVVGRFSKDTQYF.

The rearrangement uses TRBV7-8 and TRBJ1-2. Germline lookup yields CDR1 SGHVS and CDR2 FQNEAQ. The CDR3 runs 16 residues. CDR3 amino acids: CASSPRLGTTNYGYTF.

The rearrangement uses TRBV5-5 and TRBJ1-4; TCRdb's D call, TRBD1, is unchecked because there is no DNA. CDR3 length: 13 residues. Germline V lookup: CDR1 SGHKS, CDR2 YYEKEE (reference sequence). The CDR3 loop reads CASSFPGNEKLFF.

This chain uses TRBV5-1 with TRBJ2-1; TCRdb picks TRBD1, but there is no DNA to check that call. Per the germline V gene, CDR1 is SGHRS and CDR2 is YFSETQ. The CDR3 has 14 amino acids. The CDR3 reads CASSFTGGYNEQFF.

The CDR3 loop reads CASSLGGRRSYFATNEKLFF. The chain couples TRBV5-1 to TRBJ1-4. The CDR3 length is 20 residues. Germline V gene data show CDR1 as SGHRS and CDR2 as YFSETQ.

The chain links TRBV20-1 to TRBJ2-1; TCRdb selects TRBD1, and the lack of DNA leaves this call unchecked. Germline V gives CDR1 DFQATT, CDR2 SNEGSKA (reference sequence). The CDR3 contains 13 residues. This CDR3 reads CSARGQGSNEQFF.

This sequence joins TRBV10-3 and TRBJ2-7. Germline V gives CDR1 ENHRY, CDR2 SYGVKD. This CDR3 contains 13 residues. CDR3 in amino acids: CAISEERLYEQYF.

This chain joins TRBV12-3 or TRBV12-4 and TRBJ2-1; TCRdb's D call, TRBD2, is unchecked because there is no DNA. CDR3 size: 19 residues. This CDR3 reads CASRIREGRDFRPYNEQFF.

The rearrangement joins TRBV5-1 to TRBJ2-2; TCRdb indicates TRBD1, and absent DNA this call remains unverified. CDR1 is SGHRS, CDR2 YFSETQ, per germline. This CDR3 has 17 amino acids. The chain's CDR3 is CASSLRPGRETVGELFF.

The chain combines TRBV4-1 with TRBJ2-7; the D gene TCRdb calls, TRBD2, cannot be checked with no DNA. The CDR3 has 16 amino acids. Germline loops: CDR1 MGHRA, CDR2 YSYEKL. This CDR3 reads CASSQDWSGSWKEQYF.

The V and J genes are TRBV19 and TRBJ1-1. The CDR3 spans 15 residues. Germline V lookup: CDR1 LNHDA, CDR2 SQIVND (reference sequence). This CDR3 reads CASSPGRGLNTEAFF.

CDR3 loop: CASSETSGAGNTGELFF. The chain joins TRBV5-1 to TRBJ2-2; the TRBD2 assignment by TCRdb is unverifiable without DNA. CDR1 is SGHRS and CDR2 is YFSETQ in the germline V gene. This CDR3 comprises 17 residues.

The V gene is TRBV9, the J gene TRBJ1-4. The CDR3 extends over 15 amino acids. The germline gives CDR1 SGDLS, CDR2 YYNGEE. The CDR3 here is CASSVGPGLPEKLFF.

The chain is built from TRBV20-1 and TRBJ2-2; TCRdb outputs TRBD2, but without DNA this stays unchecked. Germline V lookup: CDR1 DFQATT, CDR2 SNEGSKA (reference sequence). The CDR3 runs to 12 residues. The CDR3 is CRESGSSGELFF.

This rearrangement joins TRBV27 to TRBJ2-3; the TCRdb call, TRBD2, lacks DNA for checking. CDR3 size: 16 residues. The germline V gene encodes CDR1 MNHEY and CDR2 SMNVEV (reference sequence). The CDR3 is CASSRETPPTTDTQYF.

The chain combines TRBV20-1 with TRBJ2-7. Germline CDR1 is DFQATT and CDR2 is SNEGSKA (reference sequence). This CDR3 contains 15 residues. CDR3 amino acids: CSATNLEGAAYEQYF.

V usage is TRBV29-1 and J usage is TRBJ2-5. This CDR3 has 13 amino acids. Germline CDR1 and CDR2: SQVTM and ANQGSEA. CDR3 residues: CSVDTVIGETQYF.

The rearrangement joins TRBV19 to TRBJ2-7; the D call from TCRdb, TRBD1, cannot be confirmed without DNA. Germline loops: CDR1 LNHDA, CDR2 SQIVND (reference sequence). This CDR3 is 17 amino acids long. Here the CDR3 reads CASSLPGTGVSSYEQYF.

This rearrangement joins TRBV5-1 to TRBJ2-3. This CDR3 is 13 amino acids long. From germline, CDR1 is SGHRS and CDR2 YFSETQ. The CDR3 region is CASGSGSTDTQYF.

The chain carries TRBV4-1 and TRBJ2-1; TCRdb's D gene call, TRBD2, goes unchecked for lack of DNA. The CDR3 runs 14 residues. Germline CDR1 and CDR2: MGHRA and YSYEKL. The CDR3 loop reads CASSKLEGRNEQFF.

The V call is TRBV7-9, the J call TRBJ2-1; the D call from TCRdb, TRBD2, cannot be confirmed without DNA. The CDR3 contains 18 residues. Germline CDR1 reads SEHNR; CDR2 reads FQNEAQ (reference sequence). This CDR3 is CASDTSGSGGPFYNEQFF.

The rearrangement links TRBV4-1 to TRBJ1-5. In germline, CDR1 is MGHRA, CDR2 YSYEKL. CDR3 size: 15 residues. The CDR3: CASSLSVSGNQPQHF.

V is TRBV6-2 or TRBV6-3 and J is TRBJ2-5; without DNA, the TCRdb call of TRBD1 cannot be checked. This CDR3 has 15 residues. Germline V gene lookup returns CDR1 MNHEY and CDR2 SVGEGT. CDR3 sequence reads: CASSYARGSQETQYF.